This T cell receptor beta chain was found in a study of cytomegalovirus exposure and HLA in healthy donors. Assay: immunoSEQ multiplex PCR; the TCRdb copy retains only in-frame clones and omits some. The sample has under 300,000 clones; 80% to 90% are singletons. Whole-study results and caveats: Cytomegalovirus association was listed for 150 to 200 TCR beta chains.

Comments on this clone: Its antigen is unidentified.

The donors were part of the validation cohort of 120 subjects. That cohort was separate from the first cohort, which comprised 670 or so subjects. From germline, CDR1 is SGHRS and CDR2 YFSETQ. V was shortened by 2 bases and J by 2 bases, with 14 bases between the two germline ends. The CDR3 totals 15 residues. Sequencing was carried out using PBMCs. The sequence derives from a woman under 30 in good health and CMV-seronegative. This rearrangement joins TRBV5-1 to TRBJ2-7; a weak D match, TRBD1 (6 bases). The CDR3 DNA sequence: TGCGCCAGCAGCTTCCTAGACAGGCAAACCTACGAGCAGTACTTC. Translation: CASSFLDRQTYEQYF.